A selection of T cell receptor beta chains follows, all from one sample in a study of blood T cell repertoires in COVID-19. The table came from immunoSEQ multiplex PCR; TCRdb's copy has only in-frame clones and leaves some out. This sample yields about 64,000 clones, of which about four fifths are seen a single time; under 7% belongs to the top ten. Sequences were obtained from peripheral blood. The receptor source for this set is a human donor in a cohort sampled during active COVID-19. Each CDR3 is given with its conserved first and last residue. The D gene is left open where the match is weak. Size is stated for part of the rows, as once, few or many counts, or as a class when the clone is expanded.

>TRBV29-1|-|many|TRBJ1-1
CSVGVGQGTEAFF
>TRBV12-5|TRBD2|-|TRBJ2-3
CASGLRGPGTSGVNPTDTQYF
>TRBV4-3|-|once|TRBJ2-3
CASSQDWRGPTDTQYF
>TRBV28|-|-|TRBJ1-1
CASSLPSRTNTEAFF
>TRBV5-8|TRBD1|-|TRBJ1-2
CASSQAGGHYGYTF
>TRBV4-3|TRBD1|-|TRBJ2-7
CASSNAGTGAYEQYF
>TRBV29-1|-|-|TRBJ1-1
CSVELGGPGTEAFF
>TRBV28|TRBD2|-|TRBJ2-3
CASSGNLAGEGDTQYF
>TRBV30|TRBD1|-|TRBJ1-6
CAWRAGGESPLHF
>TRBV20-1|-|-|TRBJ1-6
CSASNQGLSSPLHF
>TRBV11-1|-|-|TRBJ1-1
CASSRTRNTEAFF
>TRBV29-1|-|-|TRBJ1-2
CSVEVPGTTGYTF
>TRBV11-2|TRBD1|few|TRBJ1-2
CASSLVVTGGFGYTF
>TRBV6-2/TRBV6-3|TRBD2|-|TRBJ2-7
CASRYGPAGEAYEQYF
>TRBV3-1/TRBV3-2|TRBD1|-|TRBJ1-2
CASSGTGGGYGYTF
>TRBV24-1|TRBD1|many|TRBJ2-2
CATVLTGSTRRDGTGELFF
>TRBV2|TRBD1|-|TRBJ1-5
CASSEVGGSNQPQHF
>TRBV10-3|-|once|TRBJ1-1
CAISTGFSDTEAFF
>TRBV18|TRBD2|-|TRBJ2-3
CASSPITGGGITDTQYF
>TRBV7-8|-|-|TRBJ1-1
CASSRDRPEAFF
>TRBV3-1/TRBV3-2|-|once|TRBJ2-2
CASSQVSTGELFF
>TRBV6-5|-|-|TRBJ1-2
CASSPDRWNYGYTF
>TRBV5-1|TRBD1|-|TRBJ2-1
CASSKDRGYEQFF
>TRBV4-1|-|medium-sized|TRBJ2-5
CASSQQEAETQYF
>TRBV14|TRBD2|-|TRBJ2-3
CASRKGGSSGYTDTQYF
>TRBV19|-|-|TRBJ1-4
CASVDYPDEKLFF
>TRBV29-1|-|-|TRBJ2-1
CSVVSGRSNEQFF
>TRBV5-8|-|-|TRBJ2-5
CASSFAGDTQYF
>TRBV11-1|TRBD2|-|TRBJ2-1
CASSHGLAASYNEQFF
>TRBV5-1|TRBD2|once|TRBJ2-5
CASSLVPSGGAETQYF
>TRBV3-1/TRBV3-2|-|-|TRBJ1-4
CASSEQSGMANEKLFF
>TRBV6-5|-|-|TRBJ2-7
CASRKQGSYEQYF
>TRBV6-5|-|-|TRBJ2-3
CASSLFSGTDTQYF
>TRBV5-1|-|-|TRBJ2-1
CASSMEGYNEQFF
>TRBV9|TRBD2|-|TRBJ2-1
CARAGTSGGSSYNEQFF
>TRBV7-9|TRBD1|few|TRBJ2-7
CASSLGTVGGQYF
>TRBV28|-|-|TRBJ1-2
CASSSMSGSSGGYTF
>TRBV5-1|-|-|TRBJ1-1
CASQESLNTEAFF
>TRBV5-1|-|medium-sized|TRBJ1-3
CASSLGEPGPSGNTIYF
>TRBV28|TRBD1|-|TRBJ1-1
CASSTDRGITEAFF
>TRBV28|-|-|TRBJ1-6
CASSGSEGSYNSPLHF